The present entry profiles one T cell receptor (beta chain) with its context. Its target is not known. Looked up from germline, CDR1 is SGHAT and CDR2 is FQNNGV. V shed 1 base, J shed 0 bases, and the junction held 3 bases outside the gene matches. The CDR3 totals 15 residues. This entry comes from a study of CD8+ T cells in alopecia areata. Regarding the study as a whole: Alphabeta T cells residing in normal skin are also sequenced in scalp samples. Lesional scalp, especially alopecia totalis/universalis, showed higher clonality than normal scalp. Unlike in mice, where it was clearer, TCR sharing across patients was less clear, possibly HLA-related.

Reverse transcribed after extraction, RNA yielded cDNA as the sequencing template. Sequencing was performed with immunoSEQ multiplex PCR; in TCRdb, only in-frame clones are kept and a portion is missing. The sample lists 130,000 or so clones, less than 50% occurring once. The V call is TRBV11-2, the J call TRBJ2-7; 7 bases map to TRBD2. Sequencing input: NKG2D-low CD8+ T cells sorted from blood. The sequence was collected from a human donor with alopecia areata. As DNA, the CDR3 is TGTGCCAGCAGCTTAGTGGCTAGCGGCTCCTACGAGCAGTACTTC. Translating gives CASSLVASGSYEQYF.